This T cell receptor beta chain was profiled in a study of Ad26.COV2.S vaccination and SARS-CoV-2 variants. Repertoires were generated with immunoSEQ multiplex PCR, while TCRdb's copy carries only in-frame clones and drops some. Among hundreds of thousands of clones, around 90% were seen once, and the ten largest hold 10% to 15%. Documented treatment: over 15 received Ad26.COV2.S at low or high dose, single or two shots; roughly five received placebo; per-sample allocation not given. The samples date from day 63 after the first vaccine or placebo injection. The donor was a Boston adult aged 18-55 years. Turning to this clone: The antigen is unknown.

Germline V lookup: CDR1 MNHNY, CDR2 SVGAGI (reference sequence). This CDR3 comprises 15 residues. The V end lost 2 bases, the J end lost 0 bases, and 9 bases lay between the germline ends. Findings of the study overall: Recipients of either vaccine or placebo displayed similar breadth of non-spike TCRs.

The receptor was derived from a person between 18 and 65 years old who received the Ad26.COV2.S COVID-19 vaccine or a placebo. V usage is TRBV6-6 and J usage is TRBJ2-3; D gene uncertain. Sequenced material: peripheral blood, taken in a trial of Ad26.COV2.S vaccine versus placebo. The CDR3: CASSYAEPSTDTQYF. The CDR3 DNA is TGTGCCAGCAGTTACGCGGAGCCTAGCACAGATACGCAGTATTTT.